These T cell receptor beta chains were read from a single sample in a study of beta chain features in type 1 diabetes. The data were produced by immunoSEQ multiplex PCR, yet TCRdb's version contains in-frame clones alone and is incomplete. The sample shows just over 600,000 clones, around 15% of them seen only once. The sequenced sample was naive CD4+ T cells from blood. The receptor set was obtained from a young man in good health. Each CDR3 is given with its conserved first and last residue. D genes are given only for firm matches. Clone size is stated in some rows and not others, as once, few, many or a class when expanded.

TRBD1	.	TRBV27	TRBJ1-4	14	TGTGCCAGCAGATACAGGGGGTTGAATGAAAAACTGTTTTTT	CASRYRGLNEKLFF
TRBD1	few	TRBV14	TRBJ2-1	16	TGTGCCAGCAGCCACTTTATTGGACAGGGGAATAATGAGCAGTTCTTC	CASSHFIGQGNNEQFF
.	few	TRBV30	TRBJ1-4	15	TGTGCCTGGAGTACCCCGACGGGGAGGAATGAAAAACTGTTTTTT	CAWSTPTGRNEKLFF
.	.	TRBV13	TRBJ2-7	14	TGTGCCAGCAGCTTAGGCCTAACAGGGTACGAGCAGTACTTC	CASSLGLTGYEQYF
.	.	TRBV19	TRBJ1-2	12	TGTGCCAGTAGTACTCGGCACTATGGCTACACCTTC	CASSTRHYGYTF
TRBD1	.	TRBV4-3	TRBJ2-7	15	TGCGCCAGCAGCCAACCTGGGACAGGGCGCCACGAGCAGTACTTC	CASSQPGTGRHEQYF
.	.	TRBV9	TRBJ2-2	11	TGTGCCAGCAGCGTAACGGGGGAGCTGTTTTTT	CASSVTGELFF
.	.	TRBV14	TRBJ2-2	16	TGTGCCAGCAGCCAATCGCGACCACACAACACCGGGGAGCTGTTTTTT	CASSQSRPHNTGELFF
TRBD1	.	TRBV19	TRBJ2-7	15	TGTGCCAGTAGTTCACCCGGGACAGGGATCTACGAGCAGTACTTC	CASSSPGTGIYEQYF
TRBD1	.	TRBV7-9	TRBJ2-3	16	TGTGCCAGCAGCTCCCGGACAGGGCGGAACACAGATACGCAGTATTTT	CASSSRTGRNTDTQYF
TRBD2	.	TRBV4-3	TRBJ2-7	17	TGCGCCAGCAGCCAAGCGGCTAGCGGGACTAGGGCCTACGAGCAGTACTTC	CASSQAASGTRAYEQYF
.	few	TRBV6-1	TRBJ2-7	14	TGTGCCAGCAGTCCCCAGACTGTCGCCTACGAGCAGTACTTC	CASSPQTVAYEQYF
.	few	TRBV5-1	TRBJ1-4	15	TGCGCCAGCAGCTTGGCCGAAGTGGAGGATGAAAAACTGTTTTTT	CASSLAEVEDEKLFF
TRBD1	few	TRBV11-2	TRBJ2-1	16	TGTGCCAGCAGCTTAATACGAGGGGGCGTGGAAAAGAAGCAGTTCTTC	CASSLIRGGVEKKQFF
.	few	TRBV5-1	TRBJ2-5	12	TGCGCCAGCAGCTTGGCCCGCGAGACCCAGTACTTC	CASSLARETQYF
.	.	TRBV11-3	TRBJ2-1	15	TGTGCCAGCAGCTTCGCAGGAAGCCTAAACAATGAGCAGTTCTTC	CASSFAGSLNNEQFF
.	few	TRBV20-1	TRBJ2-2	10	TGCAGTGCTTTTAACGGGGAGCTGTTTTTT	CSAFNGELFF
TRBD2	.	TRBV5-4	TRBJ2-3	15	TGTGCCAGCAGCTTGGTGCGGGGGGAAAGAGATACGCAGTATTTT	CASSLVRGERDTQYF
TRBD1	.	TRBV7-2	TRBJ1-3	16	TGTGCCAGCAGCTTAGTCTGGACAGGGGGAGGAAACACCATATATTTT	CASSLVWTGGGNTIYF
TRBD1	few	TRBV5-1	TRBJ2-7	15	TGCGCCAGCAGCTTGGACGGACAGGGATGGTACGAGCAGTACTTC	CASSLDGQGWYEQYF
.	few	TRBV7-2	TRBJ2-4	15	TGTGCCAGCAGCGCCCGGGGCGGTTGGCAAAACATTCAGTACTTC	CASSARGGWQNIQYF
.	few	TRBV27	TRBJ2-7	15	TGTGCCAGCAGTTTATCTCGGGCAGGGCACTACGAGCAGTACTTC	CASSLSRAGHYEQYF
TRBD2	few	TRBV10-3	TRBJ2-5	12	TGTGCCGTAGCGGGTAATCAAGAGACCCAGTACTTC	CAVAGNQETQYF
.	.	TRBV19	TRBJ2-7	13	TGTGCCAGTAGTAGCGGGACAGACTACGAGCAGTACTTC	CASSSGTDYEQYF
.	few	TRBV5-1	TRBJ2-3	13	TGCGCCAGCAGCTACCCTAGCACAGATACGCAGTATTTT	CASSYPSTDTQYF
.	.	TRBV29-1	TRBJ2-1	12	TGCAGCGTCTGTGACTCCTACAATGAGCAGTTCTTC	CSVCDSYNEQFF
TRBD1	.	TRBV10-3	TRBJ1-5	15	TGTGCCATCAGTGAGTTCGGGACAGGCCTTCAGCCCCAGCATTTT	CAISEFGTGLQPQHF
TRBD2	.	TRBV7-2	TRBJ2-1	19	TGTGCCAGCAGCTCGCCGGGACTAGCGGGAGCCCCGGGGGGGAATGAGCAGTTCTTC	CASSSPGLAGAPGGNEQFF
.	few	TRBV13	TRBJ2-7	13	TGTGCCAGCAGCTTGGACAGAAGCTACGAGCAGTACTTC	CASSLDRSYEQYF
.	.	TRBV4-3	TRBJ2-2	15	TGCGCCAGCAGCCAAAGGGGCTCTAACACCGGGGAGCTGTTTTTT	CASSQRGSNTGELFF
.	few	TRBV28	TRBJ1-1	10	TGTGCCAGCAGTTCTGAGAGGGCTTTCTTT	CASSSERAFF
.	few	TRBV11-2	TRBJ2-1	17	TGTGCCAGCAGCTTAGTTCAGAGGGCTAGCCGGGGGAATGAGCAGTTCTTC	CASSLVQRASRGNEQFF
.	.	TRBV9	TRBJ1-5	15	TGTGCCAGCAGCGTCACTGACCGCTTTAATCAGCCCCAGCATTTT	CASSVTDRFNQPQHF
TRBD1	few	TRBV25-1	TRBJ1-2	14	TGTGCCAGCAGTGAACAGGGGGCAGGTGTCGGCTACACCTTC	CASSEQGAGVGYTF
TRBD1	.	TRBV27	TRBJ1-2	15	TGTGCCAGCAGGATCCTGGGACAGGGATCCTATGGCTACACCTTC	CASRILGQGSYGYTF
.	.	TRBV19	TRBJ1-2	14	TGTGCCAGTAGTCCGAGACAGGTGGGCTATGGCTACACCTTC	CASSPRQVGYGYTF
.	.	TRBV9	TRBJ1-1	15	TGTGCCAGCAGTTCCCGGGCCCACCTGGGAACTGAAGCTTTCTTT	CASSSRAHLGTEAFF